The 16 T cell receptor beta chains below were found in one sample sequenced in a study of regulatory T cells in long-lasting Graves disease. Relying on iRepertoire HTBI primers and Arm-PCR of CDR3 regions, the team built TCR beta libraries. TCRdb reprocessed the multiplex PCR reads via MiXCR and lists one record per CDR3 protein. The sample includes a few hundred thousand distinct CDR3 sequences, under 25% of them seen just once. The time point here: persistent/refractory GD, antithyroid drugs over 5 years with positive TRAb. The TCR library was made from RNA that had been extracted from PBMCs in TRIzol. Sequenced here: peripheral blood mononuclear cells (PBMCs), sampled when the disease was refractory, from a patient treated with antithyroid drugs. The receptors shown here come from a female donor with Graves disease.

The table lists this clonotype with many counts. This chain joins TRBV10-1 and TRBJ2-7; 9 bases fit TRBD1. This CDR3 has 16 residues. V gave up 0 bases and J gave up 6 bases; unmatched junction bases: 9. Germline V gene sequence: CDR1 WNHNN, CDR2 SYGVQD (reference sequence). The CDR3 sequence: CASSESRGTGWPEQYF. The CDR3 DNA reads TGCGCCAGCAGTGAGTCAAGGGGGACAGGGTGGCCCGAGCAGTACTTC.

This clonotype has ten or more counts. This chain joins TRBV2 and TRBJ2-7, with 11 bases that match TRBD2. The trim removed 3 bases at V and 2 bases at J, leaving 3 bases unmatched. This CDR3 spans 15 amino acids. Per germline, CDR1 SNHLY and CDR2 FYNNEI. For the CDR3, the DNA is TGTGCCAGCAGTGAGGGGACTAGCGGAGCCTACGAGCAGTACTTC. Amino acids: CASSEGTSGAYEQYF.

The chain has TRBV10-3 and TRBJ2-1; D unclear. Germline CDR1 is ENHRY and CDR2 is SYGVKD. This CDR3 has 17 residues. The V gene lost 5 bases and the J gene lost 0 bases, with 17 bases spanning the gap. The CDR3: CAISPHFYRDSYNEQFF. CDR3 DNA: TGTGCCATCAGTCCCCATTTCTATAGAGACTCCTACAATGAGCAGTTCTTC.

This clonotype was seen a handful of times. This may stem from a read error, because a much larger clone lies one nucleotide away. J is TRBJ1-5 and V is TRBV6-1; tentatively, D is TRBD1 (5 bases). Trimming cost V 3 bases and J 4 bases, with 7 bases left between them. The germline V gene has CDR1 MNHNS and CDR2 SASEGT. CDR3 length: 13 amino acids. CDR3 DNA sequence: TGTGCCAGCAGTGAGGGACCGAATCAGCCCCAGCATTTT. Protein: CASSEGPNQPQHF.

This clonotype was seen repeatedly, ten times or more. The V and J genes are TRBV27 and TRBJ2-2; TRBD2 aligns across 7 bases. Germline CDR1 MNHEY, CDR2 SMNVEV (reference sequence). The V and J ends lost 7 bases and 7 bases, in that order; junction bases with no gene match: 6. CDR3 length equals 13 residues. CDR3 residues: CASTPGGFGELFF. The CDR3 DNA reads as TGTGCCAGCACCCCGGGAGGATTCGGGGAGCTGTTTTTT.

This clonotype was seen at least ten times. The V and J genes are TRBV3-1 and TRBJ1-4; 7 nucleotides match TRBD1. CDR1 is LGHDT, CDR2 YNNKEL, per germline (reference sequence). J gave up 4 bases and V 2 bases, and 1 base lay outside the gene matches. The CDR3 totals 14 residues. The CDR3 loop is CASSQRDSNEKLFF. Here the CDR3 DNA reads TGTGCCAGCAGCCAAAGGGACAGTAATGAAAAACTGTTTTTT.

The chain has TRBV15 and TRBJ1-5; TRBD1 agrees at 9 bases. The CDR3 length is 17 residues. V lost 3 bases to trimming and J lost 5 bases; unmatched junction nucleotides: 11. CDR1 is LNHNV and CDR2 is YYDKDF in the germline V gene (reference sequence). In nucleotides, the CDR3 is TGTGCCACCAGCAGGGGGACGGGACAGGGAAGCCATCAGCCCCAGCATTTT. Its protein product is CATSRGTGQGSHQPQHF.

The chain is built from TRBV5-6 and TRBJ2-2; 11 bases map to TRBD1. The CDR3 spans 19 residues. Germline CDR1 and CDR2: SGHDT and YYEEEE. Trimming at V came to 1 base and at J to 7 bases, leaving 15 bases not matched to a gene. The CDR3 coding sequence is TGTGCCAGCAGCTTGTTGTCCGGGACAGGGGGAGATCCTATCGGGGAGCTGTTTTTT. Its protein is CASSLLSGTGGDPIGELFF.

V gene TRBV7-9 combines with J gene TRBJ2-3; D remains unclear. Germline loops: CDR1 SEHNR, CDR2 FQNEAQ (reference sequence). The CDR3 runs 12 residues. V dropped 2 bases and J dropped 6 bases, with 6 bases sitting between them. CDR3 loop: CASSLWKDTQYF. As DNA, the CDR3 is TGTGCCAGCAGCTTATGGAAGGATACGCAGTATTTT.

About this clonotype: A much bigger clone sits one base away, suggesting this may be a read error. As DNA, the CDR3 is TGTGCCAGCAGCTCCCGGGACAGGGCCTACAATGAGCAGTACTTC. It yields the protein CASSSRDRAYNEQYF. The chain joins TRBV13 to TRBJ2-7, with 9 bases identical to TRBD1. CDR3 length: 15 amino acids. V lost 4 bases and J lost 7; bases outside the gene matches: 11. CDR1 and CDR2 from the germline V gene are PRHDT and FYEKMQ (reference sequence). Supplemented by reference TRBV13 and TRBJ2-7, the full variable domain reads AAGVIQSPRHLIKEKRETATLKCYPIPRHDTVYWYQQGPGQDPQFLISFYEKMQSDKGSIPDRFSAQQFSDYHSELNMSSLELGDSALYFCASSSRDRAYNEQYFGPGTRLTVT.

This clonotype was recorded at least ten times. J is TRBJ1-1 and V is TRBV27; 7 bases match TRBD1. The J segment lost 1 base and the V segment lost 8 bases, leaving 1 base of the junction unmatched. CDR1 is MNHEY, CDR2 SMNVEV, per germline (reference sequence). This CDR3 has 12 amino acids. This chain's CDR3 is CASGQANTEAFF. The CDR3 DNA follows: TGTGCCAGCGGACAGGCGAACACTGAAGCTTTCTTT.

This clonotype was observed a few times. The genes are TRBV20-1 and TRBJ1-1; 8 bases fit TRBD1. Per germline, CDR1 DFQATT and CDR2 SNEGSKA (reference sequence). V lost 6 bases, J lost 4 bases, and 13 bases stayed unmatched. This CDR3 contains 15 residues. Here the CDR3 reads CSANPPPGQGTEAFF. The CDR3 DNA is TGCAGTGCGAACCCCCCTCCAGGACAGGGCACTGAAGCTTTCTTT.

The sample holds many counts of this clonotype. The chain joins TRBV4-1 to TRBJ2-5; D gene ambiguous. Trimming shortened V by 1 base and J by 4 bases, and 7 bases separated the two germline ends. The CDR3 totals 13 residues. The V gene's germline CDR1 is MGHRA and CDR2 YSYEKL. The CDR3 loop reads CASSQVGLETQYF. CDR3 DNA: TGCGCCAGCAGCCAAGTAGGTTTAGAGACCCAGTACTTC.

The table lists this clonotype with a few counts. J is TRBJ2-7 and V is TRBV30, with 12 positions matching TRBD1. Germline V gene sequence: CDR1 GTSNPN, CDR2 SVGIG (reference sequence). The CDR3 length is 14 residues. The V segment lost 2 bases and the J segment 7 bases; nucleotides outside the gene matches: 6. The CDR3, as DNA: TGTGCCTGGAGTCCGGGACAGGGGGCGAGTGAGCAGTACTTC. As protein: CAWSPGQGASEQYF.

The V call is TRBV28, the J call TRBJ1-4, with unresolved D. Trimming pared 6 bases from V and 4 bases from J, leaving 6 bases between. The CDR3 covers 12 residues. The germline CDR1 and CDR2 sequences are MDHEN and SYDVKM. As DNA, the CDR3 is TGTGCCAGCAGCGAGCTTAATGAAAAACTGTTTTTT. Encoded protein: CASSELNEKLFF. The whole variable domain, filled in from reference TRBV28 and TRBJ1-4, reads DVKVTQSSRYLVKRTGEKVFLECVQDMDHENMFWYRQDPGLGLRLIYFSYDVKMKEKGDIPEGYSVSREKKERFSLILESASTNQTSMYLCASSELNEKLFFGSGTQLSVL.

This clonotype was counted a few times. This sequence joins TRBV6-2 or TRBV6-3 and TRBJ2-7; 8 bases agree with TRBD2. The ends lost 0 bases at V and 5 bases at J; junction bases unmatched: 3. Germline V gene data show CDR1 as MNHEY and CDR2 as SVGEGT. This CDR3 region has 14 residues. Written as DNA, the CDR3 is TGTGCCAGCAGTTACTCCGGGGGGGTCCACGAGCAGTACTTC. Protein sequence: CASSYSGGVHEQYF.